These T cell receptor beta chains were read from a single sample in a study of cytomegalovirus exposure and HLA in healthy donors. TCRdb's table, derived via immunoSEQ multiplex PCR, lists solely in-frame clones and lacks some. The sample records about 160,000 clones, roughly 84% being singletons. The material sequenced was PBMCs. These receptors all stem from a man over 45 in good health and CMV-seropositive. CDR3s include the opening cysteine and the closing phenylalanine or tryptophan. The D gene is left open where the match is weak. Clone size is shown for a subset of rows, as once, few, many or a class of expanded clone.

TRBD2 | few | TRBJ2-1 | TRBV5-1 | CASSLISSGRQYNEQFF | TGCGCCAGCAGCTTGATATCAAGCGGGAGGCAATACAATGAGCAGTTCTTC
. | few | TRBJ2-5 | TRBV27 | CASSPVQVGETQYF | TGTGCCAGCAGTCCCGTCCAGGTTGGGGAGACCCAGTACTTC
. | . | TRBJ1-2 | TRBV19 | CASVVSGGYTF | TGTGCCAGTGTCGTAAGCGGTGGCTACACCTTC
. | . | TRBJ1-2 | TRBV6-5 | CASSRGGGYTF | TGTGCCAGCAGCCGGGGGGGAGGCTACACCTTC
TRBD1 | . | TRBJ1-6 | TRBV19 | CASSIPGGSTDSPLHF | TGTGCCAGTAGTATTCCAGGGGGGAGTACCGATTCACCCCTCCACTTT
TRBD1 | . | TRBJ1-6 | TRBV5-1 | CASSRDRVNSPLHF | TGCGCCAGCAGTCGGGACAGAGTTAATTCACCCCTCCACTTT
TRBD2 | . | TRBJ2-7 | TRBV7-8 | CASSLSGARYEQYF | TGTGCCAGCAGCTTAAGCGGGGCCCGCTACGAGCAGTACTTC
TRBD1 | . | TRBJ2-3 | TRBV29-1 | CSAARDRATDTQYF | TGCAGCGCCGCTAGGGACAGGGCCACAGATACGCAGTATTTT
TRBD1 | . | TRBJ2-7 | TRBV7-9 | CASSPGTGDSYEQYF | TGTGCCAGCAGCCCTGGGACAGGGGACTCCTACGAGCAGTACTTC
. | few | TRBJ1-2 | TRBV6-1 | CASSLDYGYTF | TGTGCCAGCAGTTTAGACTATGGCTACACCTTC
TRBD1 | . | TRBJ1-2 | TRBV27 | CASSYYAPRDRGTDGYTF | TGTGCCAGCAGTTATTATGCCCCGCGGGACAGGGGAACCGATGGCTACACCTTC
TRBD1 | . | TRBJ1-2 | TRBV18 | CASSPGNRGDIGYTF | TGTGCCAGCTCACCAGGAAACAGGGGAGACATTGGCTACACCTTC
TRBD1 | . | TRBJ2-7 | TRBV5-1 | CASSGQGANEQYF | TGCGCCAGCAGTGGACAGGGGGCCAACGAGCAGTACTTC
. | . | TRBJ2-1 | TRBV5-6 | CASSEGTVLIYNEQFF | TGTGCCAGCAGCGAGGGAACAGTCCTTATCTACAATGAGCAGTTCTTC
. | . | TRBJ2-2 | TRBV6-5 | CASSYSPRTGELFF | TGTGCCAGCAGTTACTCCCCACGGACCGGGGAGCTGTTTTTT
. | . | TRBJ1-2 | TRBV18 | CASSPEASNYGYTF | TGTGCCAGCTCACCCGAGGCTTCTAACTATGGCTACACCTTC
. | . | TRBJ1-5 | TRBV19 | CASSIQGGQPQHF | TGTGCCAGTAGTATTCAAGGGGGTCAGCCCCAGCATTTT
. | few | TRBJ1-6 | TRBV2 | CASRGGGGSSYNSPLHF | TGTGCCAGCAGGGGGGGAGGAGGCAGCTCCTATAATTCACCCCTCCACTTT
. | . | TRBJ2-1 | TRBV4-1 | CASSQVGPGASSYNEQFF | TGCGCCAGCAGCCAAGTAGGCCCAGGGGCTTCCTCCTACAATGAGCAGTTCTTC
. | . | TRBJ2-7 | TRBV29-1 | CSVGVAYEQYF | TGCAGCGTTGGCGTAGCTTACGAGCAGTACTTC
TRBD1 | once | TRBJ2-7 | TRBV13 | CASSFRDRSSYEQYF | TGTGCCAGCAGCTTCCGGGACAGGAGCTCCTACGAGCAGTACTTC
TRBD2 | . | TRBJ2-1 | TRBV18 | CASSPPGLANNEQFF | TGTGCCAGCTCACCACCGGGACTAGCGAACAATGAGCAGTTCTTC
TRBD2 | . | TRBJ2-3 | TRBV18 | CASSPRIGLAGAHGLTDTQYF | TGTGCCAGCTCACCAAGAATTGGACTAGCGGGGGCCCACGGCCTCACAGATACGCAGTATTTT
TRBD2 | . | TRBJ2-3 | TRBV11-2 | CASSAPSSGGPTDTQYF | TGTGCCAGCAGCGCGCCCTCTAGCGGGGGACCCACAGATACGCAGTATTTT
TRBD1 | . | TRBJ2-3 | TRBV9 | CASSVIGTGGGRTDTQYF | TGTGCCAGCAGCGTCATAGGGACAGGGGGAGGACGCACAGATACGCAGTATTTT
. | . | TRBJ1-5 | TRBV11-2 | CASSTGGRNQPQHF | TGTGCCAGCAGCACCGGGGGTCGCAATCAGCCCCAGCATTTT
TRBD1 | . | TRBJ1-1 | TRBV2 | CASSRQGLGVAFF | TGTGCCAGCAGCCGACAGGGACTGGGGGTTGCTTTCTTT
. | . | TRBJ1-2 | TRBV20-1 | CSALSPPGYTF | TGCAGTGCTCTAAGTCCCCCCGGCTACACCTTC
TRBD1 | . | TRBJ2-5 | TRBV6-4 | CASSDWWTGWWGCQETQYF | TGTGCCAGCAGTGACTGGTGGACAGGGTGGTGGGGTTGCCAAGAGACCCAGTACTTC